A selection of T cell receptor beta chains follows, all from one sample in a study of blood T cell repertoires in COVID-19. Sequencing used immunoSEQ multiplex PCR; TCRdb keeps in-frame clones, though not all of them. The table includes around 300,000 clones, around 90% detected once. The sequenced material came from PBMCs or T cells enriched from blood (not recorded which). All receptors come from a woman aged 45-60 years who had recovered from COVID-19. The CDR3 runs from the conserved cysteine through the conserved F or W. D genes are given only for firm matches. The listing skips clone size in some rows; elsewhere it reads once, few, many or a size class.

v_gene	abundance	d_gene	j_gene	CDR3aa	CDR3nt
TRBV19	-	TRBD2	TRBJ2-7	CASRPRLAGAYEQYF	TGTGCCAGTAGACCCAGACTAGCGGGAGCCTACGAGCAGTACTTC
TRBV28	-	TRBD1	TRBJ1-1	CASSPNRGGRNTEAFF	TGTGCCAGCAGTCCCAACAGGGGAGGTAGGAACACTGAAGCTTTCTTT
TRBV5-8	-	-	TRBJ2-3	CASSLWGLNTDTQYF	TGTGCCAGCAGCCTCTGGGGACTCAACACAGATACGCAGTATTTT
TRBV9	-	TRBD1	TRBJ1-4	CASSVGDSLTNEKLFF	TGTGCCAGCAGCGTAGGGGACAGCCTTACTAATGAAAAACTGTTTTTT
TRBV30	few	TRBD2	TRBJ2-7	CAWRQTSGSRGEQYF	TGTGCCTGGAGACAGACTAGCGGCTCGCGGGGCGAGCAGTACTTC
TRBV28	once	-	TRBJ1-2	CASSLETVTNYGYTF	TGTGCCAGCAGTTTAGAGACAGTCACTAACTATGGCTACACCTTC
TRBV2	-	TRBD1	TRBJ2-1	CASKGQPSSYNEQFF	TGTGCCAGCAAGGGACAGCCGAGCTCCTACAATGAGCAGTTCTTC
TRBV7-3	-	TRBD1	TRBJ1-3	CASSATGGVQGNTIYF	TGTGCCAGCAGCGCGACAGGGGGCGTGCAAGGAAACACCATATATTTT
TRBV7-9	-	-	TRBJ1-1	CAAGGNTEAFF	TGTGCCGCGGGGGGGAACACTGAAGCTTTCTTT
TRBV5-1	-	-	TRBJ2-2	CASSLALDSLDTGELFF	TGCGCCAGCAGCTTGGCCTTGGACTCACTAGACACCGGGGAGCTGTTTTTT
TRBV3-1/TRBV3-2	-	TRBD2	TRBJ2-1	CASSPNTGTSGLGEQFF	TGTGCCAGCAGCCCTAATACCGGGACTAGCGGGTTAGGTGAGCAGTTCTTC
TRBV19	few	TRBD2	TRBJ2-1	CASSRGGRNNEQFF	TGTGCCAGTAGTAGGGGAGGGAGGAACAATGAGCAGTTCTTC
TRBV5-6	-	-	TRBJ1-1	CASSPHPGDTEAFF	TGTGCCAGCAGCCCTCACCCGGGGGATACTGAAGCTTTCTTT
TRBV10-3	-	-	TRBJ2-7	CATSGGYEQYF	TGTGCCACGTCCGGGGGCTACGAGCAGTACTTC
TRBV25-1	few	-	TRBJ1-1	CASWGHPNTEAFF	TGTGCCAGCTGGGGACACCCGAACACTGAAGCTTTCTTT
TRBV10-1	-	-	TRBJ2-6	CASSGPTGSGANVLTF	TGCGCCAGCAGTGGACCCACAGGGTCCGGGGCCAACGTCCTGACTTTC
TRBV6-1	-	-	TRBJ1-3	CASSEVIVAGNTIYF	TGTGCCAGCAGTGAAGTAATAGTTGCTGGAAACACCATATATTTT
TRBV30	-	TRBD1	TRBJ1-1	CACKDRGKMNTEAFF	TGTGCCTGCAAAGACAGGGGTAAAATGAACACTGAAGCTTTCTTT
TRBV4-3	-	-	TRBJ1-1	CASSQGTGRGRDTEAFF	TGCGCCAGCAGCCAAGGAACGGGGCGGGGGCGAGACACTGAAGCTTTCTTT
TRBV2	-	TRBD1	TRBJ1-1	CASSDGQGAALNTEAFF	TGTGCCAGCAGTGACGGACAGGGGGCGGCCTTGAACACTGAAGCTTTCTTT
TRBV27	-	-	TRBJ2-2	CASSFSRQGLANTGELFF	TGTGCCAGCAGTTTCTCGCGCCAGGGGTTGGCGAACACCGGGGAGCTGTTTTTT
TRBV5-1	-	TRBD1	TRBJ1-2	CASSEDRVNYGYTF	TGCGCCAGCAGCGAGGACAGGGTCAACTATGGCTACACCTTC
TRBV9	-	TRBD2	TRBJ2-7	CASSGLAGGYEQYF	TGTGCCAGCAGCGGGCTAGCGGGAGGCTACGAGCAGTACTTC
TRBV28	-	TRBD2	TRBJ2-3	CASRPTSGSIGDTQYF	TGTGCCAGCAGACCCACTAGCGGGAGTATTGGCGATACGCAGTATTTT
TRBV6-5	-	-	TRBJ2-7	CASSYSVSGAYEQYF	TGTGCCAGCAGTTACTCGGTCTCGGGTGCGTACGAGCAGTACTTC
TRBV28	-	-	TRBJ2-1	CASTTRPGTSVLYDEQFF	TGTGCCAGCACAACACGACCCGGGACATCTGTCCTCTACGATGAGCAGTTCTTC
TRBV7-9	-	-	TRBJ1-5	CASSNTGGQPQHF	TGTGCCAGCAGCAACACGGGAGGTCAGCCCCAGCATTTT
TRBV7-3	once	-	TRBJ2-5	CASSLVSEETQYF	TGTGCCAGCAGCTTAGTCTCAGAAGAGACCCAGTACTTC
TRBV21-1	-	-	TRBJ1-2	CASSNRASQGFHGYTF	TGTGCCAGCAGCAACCGAGCTTCACAGGGGTTTCATGGCTACACCTTC
TRBV6-5	-	TRBD1	TRBJ1-1	CASRRQGARTEAFF	TGTGCCAGCAGAAGACAGGGGGCGCGTACTGAAGCTTTCTTT
TRBV5-1	once	-	TRBJ2-2	CASSLIGGELFF	TGCGCCAGCAGCTTGATCGGCGGGGAGCTGTTTTTT
TRBV28	-	TRBD1	TRBJ1-2	CASSSHDRANYGYTF	TGTGCCAGCAGTTCCCACGACAGGGCTAACTATGGCTACACCTTC
TRBV19	-	TRBD1	TRBJ1-1	CASTKLGGSGWNTEAFF	TGTGCCAGCACGAAACTAGGGGGCAGTGGGTGGAACACTGAAGCTTTCTTT
TRBV11-2	-	-	TRBJ1-2	CASSLDTSYGYTF	TGTGCCAGCAGCTTAGATACGAGCTATGGCTACACCTTC
TRBV18	-	-	TRBJ1-1	CASSPGGYRAFF	TGTGCCAGCTCACCCGGGGGGTATCGAGCTTTCTTT
TRBV4-3	once	-	TRBJ1-1	CASSQDQDSSNTEAFF	TGCGCCAGCAGCCAAGATCAGGACAGCTCTAACACTGAAGCTTTCTTT
TRBV7-2	-	-	TRBJ1-3	CASSLAPVGGNTIYF	TGTGCCAGCAGCTTAGCTCCAGTCGGGGGAAACACCATATATTTT
TRBV7-2	once	-	TRBJ1-5	CASSTGLSNQPQHF	TGTGCCAGCAGTACAGGGTTAAGCAATCAGCCCCAGCATTTT
TRBV19	-	TRBD1	TRBJ1-2	CASSNRDSPNTF	TGTGCCAGTAGTAACCGGGACAGCCCGAACACCTTC
TRBV28	-	-	TRBJ1-1	CAAAVGSHTLGAFF	TGTGCCGCGGCGGTAGGCTCACATACTCTTGGAGCTTTCTTT
TRBV5-1	-	TRBD2	TRBJ2-1	CASSAGLAELGDEQFF	TGCGCCAGCAGCGCCGGACTAGCGGAGTTAGGGGATGAGCAGTTCTTC
TRBV11-3	-	TRBD2	TRBJ2-7	CASSGIGTSGNYEQYF	TGTGCCAGCAGCGGAATTGGGACTAGCGGGAACTACGAGCAGTACTTC
TRBV5-1	-	TRBD1	TRBJ2-7	CASSWTGGSYEQYF	TGCGCCAGCAGCTGGACAGGGGGATCCTACGAGCAGTACTTC
TRBV6-5	once	TRBD1	TRBJ1-3	CASSYHRGRGNTIYF	TGTGCCAGCAGTTACCACAGGGGCCGAGGAAACACCATATATTTT
TRBV6-2/TRBV6-3	-	TRBD1	TRBJ1-5	CASSYTGQVNQPQHF	TGTGCCAGCAGTTACACAGGACAGGTGAATCAGCCCCAGCATTTT
TRBV19	-	-	TRBJ2-2	CASKSPGHNTGELFF	TGTGCCAGTAAATCGCCGGGACACAACACCGGGGAGCTGTTTTTT
TRBV4-1	-	TRBD1	TRBJ2-1	CASSVRQGDEQFF	TGCGCCAGCAGCGTCAGACAGGGGGATGAGCAGTTCTTC
TRBV28	-	TRBD1	TRBJ1-1	CASSLWRGQVNTEAFF	TGTGCCAGCAGTCTCTGGAGGGGGCAGGTGAACACTGAAGCTTTCTTT
TRBV6-2/TRBV6-3	-	-	TRBJ1-5	CASSYKQFSNQPQHF	TGTGCCAGCAGTTACAAACAGTTTAGCAATCAGCCCCAGCATTTT
TRBV6-5	-	-	TRBJ2-1	CASSYFGGGDYNEQFF	TGTGCCAGCAGTTACTTTGGGGGAGGTGACTACAATGAGCAGTTCTTC
TRBV7-9	-	-	TRBJ2-7	CASSSAYEQYF	TGTGCCAGCAGCTCGGCCTACGAGCAGTACTTC
TRBV28	-	TRBD1	TRBJ1-2	CASSLDRGPYYGYTF	TGTGCCAGCAGTTTGGACAGGGGGCCCTACTATGGCTACACCTTC
TRBV7-2	-	TRBD2	TRBJ2-3	CASSLAGTSGSTDTQYF	TGTGCCAGCAGCTTGGCCGGGACTAGCGGGAGTACAGATACGCAGTATTTT
TRBV9	-	-	TRBJ1-1	CASSAQGQPNTEAFF	TGTGCCAGCAGCGCCCAGGGACAACCGAACACTGAAGCTTTCTTT